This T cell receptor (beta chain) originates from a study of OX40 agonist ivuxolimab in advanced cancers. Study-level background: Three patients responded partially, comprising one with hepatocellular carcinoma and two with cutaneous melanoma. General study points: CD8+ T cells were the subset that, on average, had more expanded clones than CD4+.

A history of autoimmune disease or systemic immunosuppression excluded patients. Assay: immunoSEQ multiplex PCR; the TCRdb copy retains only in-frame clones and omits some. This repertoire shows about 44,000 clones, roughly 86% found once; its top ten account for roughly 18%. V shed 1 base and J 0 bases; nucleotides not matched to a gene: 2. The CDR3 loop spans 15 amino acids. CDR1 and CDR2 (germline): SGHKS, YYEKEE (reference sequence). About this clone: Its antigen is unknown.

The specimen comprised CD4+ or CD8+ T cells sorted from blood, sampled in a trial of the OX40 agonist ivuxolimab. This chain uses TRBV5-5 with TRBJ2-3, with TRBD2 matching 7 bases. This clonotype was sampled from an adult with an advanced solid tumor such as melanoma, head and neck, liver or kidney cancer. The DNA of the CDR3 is TGTGCCAGCAGCTTGCTAGCGGCTAGCACAGATACGCAGTATTTT. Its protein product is CASSLLAASTDTQYF.